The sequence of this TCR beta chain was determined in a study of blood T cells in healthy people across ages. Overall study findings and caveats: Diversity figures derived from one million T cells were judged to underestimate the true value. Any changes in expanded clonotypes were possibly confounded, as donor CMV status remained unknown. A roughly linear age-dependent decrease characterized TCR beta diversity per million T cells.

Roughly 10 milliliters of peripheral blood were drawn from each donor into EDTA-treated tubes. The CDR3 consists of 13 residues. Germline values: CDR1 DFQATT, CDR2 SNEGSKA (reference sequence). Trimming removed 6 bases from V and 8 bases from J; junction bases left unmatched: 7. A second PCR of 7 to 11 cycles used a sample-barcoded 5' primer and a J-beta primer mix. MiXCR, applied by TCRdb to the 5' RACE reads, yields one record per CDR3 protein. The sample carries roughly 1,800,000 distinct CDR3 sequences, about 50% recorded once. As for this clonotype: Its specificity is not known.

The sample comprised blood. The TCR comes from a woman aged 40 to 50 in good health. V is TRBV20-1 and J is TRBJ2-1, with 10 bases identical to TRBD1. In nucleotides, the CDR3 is TGCAGTGCGGAGGGACAGGGGATCCATGAGCAGTTCTTC. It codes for CSAEGQGIHEQFF.